This T cell receptor beta chain stems from a study of blood T cell repertoires in COVID-19. The protocol was immunoSEQ multiplex PCR, while the TCRdb copy is restricted to in-frame clones and leaves out a portion. The sample includes about 130,000 clones, under 85% of them seen just once. The CDR3 runs to 15 residues. The germline gives CDR1 SGDLS, CDR2 YYNGEE. V shed 3 bases and J shed 0 bases, with 10 bases lying between them. This clone has just one count. Sequencing input: peripheral blood. The TCR sequence derives from a woman aged 55-70 years with acute or convalescent COVID-19. The V gene is TRBV9, the J gene TRBJ2-1, with D possibly TRBD1 on 6 matching bases. The CDR3 reads CASSEGESSYNEQFF. CDR3 nucleotide sequence: TGTGCCAGCAGCGAGGGGGAAAGCTCCTACAATGAGCAGTTCTTC.